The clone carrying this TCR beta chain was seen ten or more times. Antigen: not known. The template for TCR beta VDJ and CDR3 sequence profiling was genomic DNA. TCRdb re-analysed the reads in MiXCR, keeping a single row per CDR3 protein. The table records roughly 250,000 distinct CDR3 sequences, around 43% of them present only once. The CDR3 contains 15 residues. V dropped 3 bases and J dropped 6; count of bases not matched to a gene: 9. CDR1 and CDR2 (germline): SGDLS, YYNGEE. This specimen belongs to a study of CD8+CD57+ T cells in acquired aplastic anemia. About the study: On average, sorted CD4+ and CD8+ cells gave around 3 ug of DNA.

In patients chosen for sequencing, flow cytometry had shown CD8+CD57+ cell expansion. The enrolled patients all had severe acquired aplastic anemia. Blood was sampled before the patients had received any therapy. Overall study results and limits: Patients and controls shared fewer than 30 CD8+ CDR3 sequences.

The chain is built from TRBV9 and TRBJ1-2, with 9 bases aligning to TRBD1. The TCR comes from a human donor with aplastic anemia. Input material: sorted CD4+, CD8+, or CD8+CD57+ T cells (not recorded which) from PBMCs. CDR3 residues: CASSAARDRVDGYTF. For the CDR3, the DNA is TGTGCCAGCAGCGCCGCCCGGGACAGGGTAGATGGCTACACCTTC.